This TCR beta chain stems from a study of cytomegalovirus exposure and HLA in healthy donors. The PCR was carried out with 60 Vbeta primers and 13 Jbeta primers. Repertoires were generated with immunoSEQ multiplex PCR, while TCRdb's copy carries only in-frame clones and drops some. The sample contains 150,000 to 200,000 clones, around 81% of which appear only once. General observations from the study: It emerged from a later analysis that several of the most significant clusters appeared to be linked to common viral pathogens.

The V segment lost 4 bases and the J segment 2 bases; nucleotides outside the gene matches: 8. The germline V gene has CDR1 SGDLS and CDR2 YYNGEE. The CDR3 is 16 amino acids. Unrecorded immune exposure was likely among donors, who were nominally healthy when sampled. Concerning this clone itself: Its cognate antigen is unknown.

The sequencing sample was made of PBMCs. The chain carries TRBV9 and TRBJ2-5; 10 nucleotides agree with TRBD1. This TCR was sampled from a woman in her late teens or twenties in good health and CMV-seropositive. The CDR3 DNA is TGTGCCAGCAGCACCGGGACAGGGGCCCAACAAGAGACCCAGTACTTC. Its translation: CASSTGTGAQQETQYF.